This T cell receptor beta chain was recovered during a study of identical twins. Findings of the study overall: Models predicted less out-of-frame TCR alpha sharing in monozygotic twins than was found. Excess sharing by twins proved weaker in beta out-of-frame sequences.

Every sampled donor was Caucasian and healthy. A universal primer site arose from template switching, and cDNA bore unique molecular identifiers. Via MiXCR, TCRdb re-called the 5' RACE reads, giving one row per CDR3 protein. Of some 630,000 distinct CDR3 sequences listed, about 7.1% are singletons. The CDR3 is 12 residues long. CDR1 is DFQATT and CDR2 is SNEGSKA in the germline V gene (reference sequence). At least ten counts were recorded for this clonotype. Antigen unknown. The junction departs from germline at one end; a sequencing error may be responsible. The sample also formed part of further work on yellow fever vaccine responses in identical twins.

This chain uses TRBV20-1 with TRBJ2-7; TRBD2 matches 7 bases. The sequenced sample was PBMCs. The sequence was collected from a woman aged 18 to 35 in good health. Here the CDR3 DNA reads TGCAGTGCTAGAGCGGGAGGATCCGATCTGCACTTC. Its protein product is CSARAGGSDLHF.